One and the same sample provided the 19 T cell receptor beta chains below, sequenced in a study of Tregs in tolerant kidney transplant recipients. Mixed chimerism was transient after nonmyeloablative marrow transplants from related graft donors. Produced via immunoSEQ multiplex PCR; TCRdb's table is partial and in-frame only. Found here are about 81,000 clones, around nine tenths of them singletons; the top ten hold 1.6%. The sample in question was CD4+ T cells from blood (PBMCs), obtained 24 months after the transplant. Receptors were obtained from a human patient who received a combined kidney and bone marrow transplant. Part of the T cell pool may stem from the graft donor.

This clone was detected only once. The chain links TRBV7-2 to TRBJ2-1, with D possibly matching TRBD2 (5 bases). CDR3 length: 13 residues. Germline V gene data show CDR1 as SGHTA and CDR2 as FQGNSA. The ends were cut back, 4 bases at V and 4 bases at J, with 8 bases in the middle. The CDR3 sequence is CASSSGLYNEQFF. The CDR3 DNA reads TGTGCCAGCAGCTCTGGACTGTACAATGAGCAGTTCTTC.

The chain joins TRBV7-8 to TRBJ2-3, with D possibly TRBD1 on 6 matching bases. This CDR3 has 14 residues. Trimming left V 4 bases short and J 2 bases short, with 10 bases between. The germline CDR1 and CDR2 sequences are SGHVS and FQNEAQ. Here the CDR3 DNA reads TGTGCCAGCAGCTGGGGACATCACACAGATACGCAGTATTTT. Translated: CASSWGHHTDTQYF. The full variable domain, in which reference TRBV7-8 and TRBJ2-3 provide the parts outside the CDR3, is GAGVSQSPRYKVAKRGQDVALRCDPISGHVSLFWYQQALGQGPEFLTYFQNEAQLDKSGLPSDRFFAERPEGSVSTLKIQRTQQEDSAVYLCASSWGHHTDTQYFGPGTRLTVL.

The chain has TRBV20-1 and TRBJ2-1; D call uncertain. Germline V lookup: CDR1 DFQATT, CDR2 SNEGSKA (reference sequence). V was shortened by 1 base and J by 9 bases, with 7 bases between the two germline ends. This CDR3 has 11 residues. The CDR3: CSARAPIEQFF. The CDR3 DNA reads as TGCAGTGCTAGAGCCCCCATTGAGCAGTTCTTC.

The count of this clone is one. The genes are TRBV13 and TRBJ1-2; TRBD1 is a possible D gene (5 bases). This CDR3 is built from 15 residues. Between the trimmed V and J ends, which lost 1 base and 1 base, there was a span of 10 bases. Germline V gene data show CDR1 as PRHDT and CDR2 as FYEKMQ (reference sequence). The CDR3 region has the DNA TGTGCCAGCAGCTTAGAAGGCCAGGGTAACTATGGCTACACCTTC. Its protein product is CASSLEGQGNYGYTF.

This clone was seen a single time. The chain recombines TRBV2 with TRBJ2-3; weak D call: TRBD2 (5 bases). Trimming stripped 7 bases from V and 1 base from J, with 12 bases between. This CDR3 region has 14 residues. The germline CDR1 and CDR2 sequences are SNHLY and FYNNEI. The CDR3 region is CASTWTPRTDTQYF. The CDR3 DNA sequence: TGTGCCAGCACCTGGACTCCCCGCACAGATACGCAGTATTTT.

This chain joins TRBV7-2 and TRBJ1-2; no reliable D call. Germline loops: CDR1 SGHTA, CDR2 FQGNSA. This CDR3 spans 13 amino acids. The ends were cut back, 5 bases at V and 10 bases at J, with 17 bases in the middle. The CDR3 loop is CASSPGREGIYTF. CDR3 bases: TGTGCCAGCAGCCCCGGGAGGGAGGGAATCTACACCTTC.

The rearrangement links TRBV7-9 to TRBJ2-7; D perhaps matches TRBD1 (6 bases). The V end was cut by 0 bases, the J end by 3 bases, with 12 bases between. Germline CDR1 is SEHNR and CDR2 is FQNEAQ (reference sequence). This CDR3 spans 15 amino acids. The CDR3 sequence is CASSLAWGHNYEQYF. The CDR3 bases are TGTGCCAGCAGCTTAGCTTGGGGACATAACTACGAGCAGTACTTC.

The chain has TRBV7-3 and TRBJ1-2, with D perhaps matching TRBD1 (6 bases). Germline V gene lookup returns CDR1 SGHTA and CDR2 FQGTGA. The CDR3 loop spans 13 amino acids. Between the trimmed V and J ends, which lost 4 bases and 7 bases, there was a span of 13 bases. The CDR3 bases are TGTGCCAGCAGCTCTGGACAGATGGGTGGCTACACCTTC. Translated, it gives CASSSGQMGGYTF.

The chain links TRBV7-6 to TRBJ2-3; 11 bases align to TRBD2. The germline V gene encodes CDR1 SGHVS and CDR2 FNYEAQ. The CDR3 runs to 15 residues. Trimming took 4 bases from V and 4 from J; bases not matched to a gene: 4. This CDR3 is CASSYVAGGSDTQYF. In DNA form, the CDR3 reads TGTGCCAGCAGCTACGTAGCGGGAGGGTCAGATACGCAGTATTTT.

This sequence joins TRBV7-3 and TRBJ2-1; D remains ambiguous. Per germline, CDR1 SGHTA and CDR2 FQGTGA. The CDR3 runs 14 residues. Trimming left V 1 base short and J 3 bases short, with 7 bases between. The CDR3 reads CASSLMGSYNEQFF. CDR3 DNA: TGTGCCAGCAGCTTAATGGGCAGCTACAATGAGCAGTTCTTC.

The rearrangement uses TRBV7-7 and TRBJ2-5; D might be TRBD2 (5 bases). The V gene's germline CDR1 is SSHAT and CDR2 FNYEAQ (reference sequence). The CDR3 length is 13 residues. Trimming pared 4 bases from V and 2 bases from J, leaving 8 bases between. The CDR3 DNA reads as TGTGCCAGCAGCTCGGACTCACAAGAGACCCAGTACTTC. Its protein product is CASSSDSQETQYF.

The chain recombines TRBV29-1 with TRBJ2-1; 7 bases line up with TRBD1. The CDR3 extends over 14 amino acids. Germline values: CDR1 SQVTM, CDR2 ANQGSEA. J was trimmed by 9 bases and V by 5 bases; bases with no gene match: 13. DNA for the CDR3: TGCAGCGTTTCCGACAGGGTCATAGGACGTGAGCAGTTCTTC. Protein sequence: CSVSDRVIGREQFF.

This clone appeared a single time. V gene TRBV5-6 combines with J gene TRBJ2-3; D is ambiguous. Germline-derived CDR1 and CDR2 are SGHDT and YYEEEE. The CDR3 length is 14 residues. V was trimmed by 2 bases and J by 0 bases, leaving 7 bases between them. For the CDR3, the DNA is TGTGCCAGCAGCTTAGTGACTAGCACAGATACGCAGTATTTT. Residues: CASSLVTSTDTQYF. The variable domain in full, completed from reference TRBV5-6 and TRBJ2-3, reads DAGVTQSPTHLIKTRGQQVTLRCSPKSGHDTVSWYQQALGQGPQFIFQYYEEEERQRGNFPDRFSGHQFPNYSSELNVNALLLGDSALYLCASSLVTSTDTQYFGPGTRLTVL.

The chain carries TRBV4-2 and TRBJ2-5; 16 nucleotides agree with TRBD2. Germline V gene data show CDR1 as LGHNA and CDR2 as YNFKEQ. Unmatched junction bases numbered 1, after V lost 3 bases and J lost 3 bases. The CDR3 covers 16 residues. In DNA, the CDR3 is TGTGCCAGCAGCCATGGGACTAGCGGGAGGGAAGAGACCCAGTACTTC. Protein: CASSHGTSGREETQYF.

The rearrangement uses TRBV11-2 and TRBJ2-2; D unresolved. The V and J ends lost 1 base and 6 bases respectively, with 9 bases between them. The V gene's germline CDR1 is SGHAT and CDR2 FQNNGV. This CDR3 spans 14 amino acids. The CDR3 sequence: CASSLALTAGELFF. The CDR3 DNA is TGTGCCAGCAGCTTAGCACTAACCGCCGGGGAGCTGTTTTTT.

The chain has TRBV6-5 and TRBJ2-7; 7 bases fit TRBD2. Trimming cost V 0 bases and J 4 bases; bases outside gene matches: 9. Germline CDR1 and CDR2: MNHEY and SVGAGI. The CDR3 runs 16 residues. Here the CDR3 reads CASSYSRTRGVYEQYF. In DNA form, the CDR3 reads TGTGCCAGCAGTTACTCGAGGACTAGAGGGGTATACGAGCAGTACTTC.

The rearrangement uses TRBV7-3 and TRBJ2-1, with 11 nucleotides matching TRBD2. The germline CDR1 and CDR2 sequences are SGHTA and FQGTGA. CDR3 length: 16 amino acids. J was trimmed by 7 bases and V by 5 bases; bases with no gene match: 10. In DNA, the CDR3 is TGTGCCAGCAGCGCGTCACTAGCGGGAGTCCATAATGAGCAGTTCTTC. Protein product: CASSASLAGVHNEQFF. Filled out from reference TRBV7-3 and TRBJ2-1, the complete variable domain reads GAGVSQTPSNKVTEKGKYVELRCDPISGHTALYWYRQSLGQGPEFLIYFQGTGAADDSGLPNDRFFAVRPEGSVSTLKIQRTERGDSAVYLCASSASLAGVHNEQFFGPGTRLTVL.

This clone appeared a few times. The genes are TRBV10-1 and TRBJ1-4; D might be TRBD1 (6 bases). From germline, CDR1 is WNHNN and CDR2 SYGVQD (reference sequence). CDR3 size: 23 residues. V lost 0 bases and J lost 0, with 29 bases in between. The CDR3 here is CASSESPPEATGVGATTNEKLFF. Here the CDR3 DNA reads TGCGCCAGCAGTGAGTCACCCCCCGAAGCGACAGGCGTGGGGGCCACAACTAATGAAAAACTGTTTTTT.

The chain combines TRBV5-1 with TRBJ2-1; D ambiguous. The CDR3 length is 13 residues. Per the germline V gene, CDR1 is SGHRS and CDR2 is YFSETQ. With 3 bases removed from V and 0 bases from J, the gap between germline ends came to 4 bases. CDR3 DNA: TGCGCCAGCAGCTCGAGCTCCTACAATGAGCAGTTCTTC. Translating gives CASSSSSYNEQFF.